This note documents a single TCR beta chain sequence. The antigen is not known. The TCR cDNA carried a universal primer site and UMIs from 5'RACE template switching. In TCRdb, the 5' RACE reads were re-called with MiXCR into one record per CDR3 protein. Of hundreds of thousands of distinct CDR3 sequences in the sample, 15% to 20% were seen once. The trim removed 7 bases at V and 7 bases at J, leaving 7 bases unmatched. Germline V CDR1 and CDR2: LNHDA, SQIVND (reference sequence). CDR3 length: 14 amino acids. This record belongs to a study of T cells after yellow fever vaccination. Points from the study as a whole: Clonotypes found in both CD4 and CD8 compartments made up a small share. Abundant bulk-derived clonotypes could contaminate FACS-sorted repertoires. Peaking on day 5 versus 15, the secondary response was faster but weaker.

This rearrangement joins TRBV19 to TRBJ2-2, with 9 bases lining up with TRBD2. This clonotype was obtained from a man aged 25-45 years who received the YFV17D yellow fever vaccine. Sample: PBMCs, taken 15 days after the yellow fever booster vaccination. CDR3: CASKAGGPIGELFF. CDR3 bases: TGTGCCAGTAAGGCGGGAGGGCCCATCGGGGAGCTGTTTTTT.